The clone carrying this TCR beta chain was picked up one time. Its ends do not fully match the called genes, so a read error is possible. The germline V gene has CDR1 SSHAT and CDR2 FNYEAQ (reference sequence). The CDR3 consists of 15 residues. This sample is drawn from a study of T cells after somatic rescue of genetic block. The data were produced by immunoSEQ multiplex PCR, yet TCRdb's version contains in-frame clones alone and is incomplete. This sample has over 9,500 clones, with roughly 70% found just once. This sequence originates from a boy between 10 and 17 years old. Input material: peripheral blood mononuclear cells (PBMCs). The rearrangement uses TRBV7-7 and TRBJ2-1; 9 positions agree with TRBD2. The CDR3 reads CASSLISGSRGEQFF. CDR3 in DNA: TGTGCTAGCAGCTTAATTAGCGGGAGCCGGGGTGAGCAGTTCTTC.